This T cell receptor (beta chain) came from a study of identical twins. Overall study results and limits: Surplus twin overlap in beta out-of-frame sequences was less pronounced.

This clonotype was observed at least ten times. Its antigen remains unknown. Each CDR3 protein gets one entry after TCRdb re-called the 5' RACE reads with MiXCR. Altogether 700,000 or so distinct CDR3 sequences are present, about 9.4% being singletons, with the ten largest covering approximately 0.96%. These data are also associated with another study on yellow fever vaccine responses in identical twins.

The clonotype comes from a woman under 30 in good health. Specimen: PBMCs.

The CDR3 is CASSLITPSYEQYF. The CDR3 DNA follows: TGTGCCAGCAGTTTGATTACTCCATCCTACGAGCAGTACTTC. V and J are TRBV12-3 or TRBV12-4 and TRBJ2-7; unclear D gene. Trimming cost V 3 bases and J 1 base, with 10 bases left between them. This CDR3 is built from 14 residues.